This T cell receptor (beta chain) derives from a study of response to subunit inactivated influenza vaccine. Study observations and caveats: Authors proposed each seasonal influenza vaccination draws in few new T cells.

Ten or more counts support this clonotype. What it binds is not known. The germline V gene has CDR1 DFQATT and CDR2 SNEGSKA (reference sequence). Trimming cost V 0 bases and J 6 bases, with 6 bases left between them. The CDR3 consists of 12 residues. TCRdb reprocessed the RT-PCR reads via MiXCR and lists one record per CDR3 protein. The data hold about half a million distinct CDR3 sequences, with around 25% observed a single time. J is TRBJ2-1 and V is TRBV20-1; D unclear. This specimen was CD4+ T cells sorted from PBMCs, taken roughly 5 days after vaccination. The clonotype originates from a man between 45 and 60 years old who received an inactivated influenza vaccine. The chain's CDR3 is CSARDPRNEQFF. In DNA form, the CDR3 reads TGCAGTGCTAGAGATCCCCGCAATGAGCAGTTCTTC.